The 14 T cell receptor beta chains in this list originate from one sample, sequenced in a study of T cell changes during pregnancy in multiple sclerosis. Repertoires were generated with immunoSEQ multiplex PCR, while TCRdb's copy carries only in-frame clones and drops some. Among 38,000 or so clones, approximately 94% were seen once, and the ten largest hold about 0.4%. Specimen: CD4+ T cells from peripheral blood mononuclear cells, collected in the second trimester of pregnancy. The source is a female donor with multiple sclerosis, enrolled in a pregnancy study.

This clone appeared a few times. The rearrangement links TRBV7-7 to TRBJ1-5; D possibly corresponds to TRBD1 (5 bases). V lost 1 base, J lost 1 base, and 14 bases lay in between. The CDR3 length is 17 residues. Germline CDR1 SSHAT, CDR2 FNYEAQ (reference sequence). CDR3 sequence reads: CASSLDGGGLSNQPQHF. CDR3 DNA: TGTGCCAGCAGCTTAGATGGGGGAGGCTTGAGCAATCAGCCCCAGCATTTT.

This sequence joins TRBV7-3 and TRBJ2-5; 7 bases align to TRBD2. V lost 5 bases to trimming and J lost 4 bases; unmatched junction nucleotides: 10. Germline CDR1 is SGHTA and CDR2 is FQGTGA. The CDR3 totals 15 residues. The DNA of the CDR3 is TGTGCCAGCAGCCCCAAGCGGGATGGGGGAGAGACCCAGTACTTC. Translating it yields CASSPKRDGGETQYF.

The J gene is TRBJ2-7, the V gene TRBV29-1, with TRBD2 matching 10 bases. This CDR3 is 14 amino acids long. The trim removed 6 bases at V and 2 bases at J, leaving 7 bases unmatched. Per the germline V gene, CDR1 is SQVTM and CDR2 is ANQGSEA. For the CDR3, the DNA is TGCAGCGTCCGAGAGCGGGGGGGCCCCTACGAGCAGTACTTC. This translates into CSVRERGGPYEQYF.

The chain uses TRBV27 and TRBJ1-1; TRBD1 is a possible D gene (6 bases). Germline CDR1 reads MNHEY; CDR2 reads SMNVEV (reference sequence). V was pared by 7 bases and J by 2 bases, with 17 bases between. CDR3 length equals 15 residues. This CDR3 reads CASNSDSGFNTEAFF. CDR3 in DNA: TGTGCCAGCAACTCGGACAGCGGATTCAACACTGAAGCTTTCTTT.

The chain couples TRBV2 to TRBJ1-4, with D tentatively TRBD1 (5 bases). V gave up 6 bases and J gave up 4 bases, with 18 bases separating them. This CDR3 comprises 16 residues. Germline lookup yields CDR1 SNHLY and CDR2 FYNNEI. The CDR3 is CASRVGHLGINEKLFF. CDR3 in DNA: TGTGCCAGCAGGGTAGGACATTTAGGGATTAATGAAAAACTGTTTTTT.

The genes are TRBV30 and TRBJ2-7, with D hard to call. In germline, CDR1 is GTSNPN, CDR2 SVGIG (reference sequence). This CDR3 region has 13 residues. V lost 3 bases, J lost 6 bases, and 15 bases lay in between. The CDR3 DNA reads TGTGCCTGGAGGCCCCCTGTTCTAGTCGAGCAGTACTTC. Protein product: CAWRPPVLVEQYF.

The chain links TRBV6-4 to TRBJ2-3; 10 bases align to TRBD2. This CDR3 comprises 16 residues. V lost 3 bases, J lost 9 bases, and 12 bases stayed unmatched. CDR1 MRHNA and CDR2 SNTAGT come from the germline V gene. The CDR3 sequence: CASSESSGSVSGTQYF. DNA of the CDR3: TGTGCCAGCAGTGAATCTAGCGGGAGCGTCTCGGGGACGCAGTATTTT.

The rearrangement links TRBV7-7 to TRBJ2-1, with TRBD1 matching 8 bases. After removal of 4 bases from V and 7 bases from J, the junction contained 9 bases not matched to a gene. This CDR3 contains 15 residues. The germline gives CDR1 SSHAT, CDR2 FNYEAQ (reference sequence). CDR3: CASSSGQASRNEQFF. Here the CDR3 DNA reads TGTGCCAGCAGCTCGGGACAGGCATCGCGGAATGAGCAGTTCTTC. The whole variable domain, remainder taken from reference TRBV7-7 and TRBJ2-1, is GAGVSQSPRYKVTKRGQDVTLRCDPISSHATLYWYQQALGQGPEFLTYFNYEAQPDKSGLPSDRFSAERPEGSISTLTIQRTEQRDSAMYRCASSSGQASRNEQFFGPGTRLTVL.

The gene calls are TRBV14 and TRBJ2-5; tentative D call: TRBD2 (6 bases). CDR1 is SGHDN and CDR2 is FVKESK in the germline V gene. Trimming shortened V by 1 base and J by 14 bases, and 23 bases separated the two germline ends. There are 15 residues in the CDR3. As DNA, the CDR3 is TGTGCCAGCAGCCAAGCTGGCGGGGCCCGACTCCATTTATACTTC. This translates into CASSQAGGARLHLYF.

The V gene is TRBV4-1, the J gene TRBJ2-4; TRBD1 aligns across 7 bases. Germline CDR1 reads MGHRA; CDR2 reads YSYEKL. The junction had 9 bases not matched to a gene; V was cut back by 8 bases and J by 2 bases. This CDR3 region has 15 residues. CDR3 nucleotides: TGCGCCAGCCCGGTAGGGGACAGACCCAAAAACATTCAGTACTTC. Translating gives CASPVGDRPKNIQYF.

The gene calls are TRBV18 and TRBJ2-3; D is possibly TRBD1 (5 bases). CDR3 length: 14 amino acids. The V end was cut by 6 bases, the J end by 4 bases, with 14 bases between. The V gene's germline CDR1 is KGHSH and CDR2 LQKENI. The CDR3 coding sequence is TGTGCCAGCTCCTACCTCGGACAATCAGATACGCAGTATTTT. Encoded protein: CASSYLGQSDTQYF.

This clone was counted once. CDR3 amino acids: CASSLGDYYNEQFF. In DNA form, the CDR3 reads TGTGCCAGCAGCTTAGGGGACTACTACAATGAGCAGTTCTTC. This chain connects TRBV11-2 to TRBJ2-1, with 7 bases aligning to TRBD2. Losses at the gene ends were 1 base for V and 3 bases for J; bases not matched to a gene: 0. Germline V CDR1 and CDR2: SGHAT, FQNNGV. The length of the CDR3 is 14 residues.

The rearrangement links TRBV28 to TRBJ2-7; TRBD2 matches at 13 bases. The CDR3 is 20 residues long. From germline, CDR1 is MDHEN and CDR2 SYDVKM. With 6 bases clipped from V and 3 bases from J, the junction kept 20 bases outside the gene matches. The CDR3 DNA reads as TGTGCCAGCAGCCCCCCGGCCTGGGGGACTAGCGGGAACCAGGTCTACGAGCAGTACTTC. It specifies CASSPPAWGTSGNQVYEQYF.

The chain links TRBV6-6 to TRBJ2-7; 9 positions match TRBD1. The germline gives CDR1 MNHNY, CDR2 SVGAGI (reference sequence). The CDR3 runs to 14 residues. V lost 5 bases to trimming and J lost 5 bases; unmatched junction nucleotides: 7. CDR3 residues: CASSLGQGTHEQYF. The CDR3 bases are TGTGCCAGCAGTCTGGGACAGGGAACCCACGAGCAGTACTTC.